This T cell receptor beta chain stems from a study of metastatic and nonmetastatic thyroid tumors. Study-level background: Repertoire comparisons spanned blood and tumor or nodule tissue from malignant and benign thyroid patients.

This CDR3 comprises 13 residues. CDR1 DFQATT and CDR2 SNEGSKA come from the germline V gene (reference sequence). V was clipped by 0 bases and J by 2 bases, with 7 bases between them. As processed by the authors: CDR3 differences across clinicopathological groups were used to build a distant-metastasis classifier for papillary thyroid cancer. TCRdb re-called the PCR reads via MiXCR. TCRdb, rather than the study authors, made the V and J calls. This table has about 24,000 clones, roughly 23% appearing once. This clone was observed at least ten times. Its specificity is not known. Whole-study findings and limits: Malignant thyroid tumors reportedly had TCR beta diversity that was significantly higher than in benign nodules, in blood and tumor.

Thyroid surgery had not been preceded by any treatment in any patient. The sequenced material came from blood. This sequence was found in a female donor with papillary thyroid cancer or a benign thyroid nodule (not recorded which). Some clones in this sample may be carry-over from other donors' samples. The chain carries TRBV20-1 and TRBJ1-2; D is unresolved. CDR3 amino acids: CSARDKENYGYTF. CDR3 DNA sequence: TGCAGTGCTAGAGATAAAGAGAACTATGGCTACACCTTC.